These 21 T cell receptor beta chains were sequenced from one sample in a study of cytomegalovirus exposure and HLA in healthy donors. PCR was performed using 60 Vbeta and 13 Jbeta primers. Assay used: immunoSEQ multiplex PCR; TCRdb lists only in-frame clones, some missing. Of 160,000 or so clones listed, around 85% are singletons. The sample consisted of PBMCs. These receptor sequences come from a young woman in good health and CMV-seronegative.

The chain recombines TRBV27 with TRBJ2-1, with 7 bases matching TRBD2. CDR1 and CDR2 (germline): MNHEY, SMNVEV (reference sequence). The CDR3 is 15 residues long. J was trimmed by 6 bases and V by 6 bases; bases with no gene match: 11. The CDR3 DNA is TGTGCCAGCAGGGCGGGAGTAGCGGGCCTCAATGAGCAGTTCTTC. This translates into CASRAGVAGLNEQFF.

The chain employs TRBV28 and TRBJ2-7; 15 bases line up with TRBD2. With 5 bases clipped from V and 2 bases from J, the junction kept 4 bases outside the gene matches. The CDR3 covers 16 residues. CDR1 and CDR2 from the germline V gene are MDHEN and SYDVKM. The CDR3 protein is CASSHRTSGRAYEQYF. CDR3 nucleotide sequence: TGTGCCAGCAGTCATCGGACTAGCGGGAGGGCCTACGAGCAGTACTTC. The full variable domain, with the rest looked up from reference TRBV28 and TRBJ2-7, is DVKVTQSSRYLVKRTGEKVFLECVQDMDHENMFWYRQDPGLGLRLIYFSYDVKMKEKGDIPEGYSVSREKKERFSLILESASTNQTSMYLCASSHRTSGRAYEQYFGPGTRLTVT.

J is TRBJ2-3 and V is TRBV5-1; tentatively, D is TRBD2 (6 bases). Germline loops: CDR1 SGHRS, CDR2 YFSETQ. V shed 2 bases and J shed 3 bases, with 16 bases lying between them. This CDR3 comprises 16 residues. The CDR3 sequence is CASSFVGTSGTDTQYF. CDR3 DNA sequence: TGCGCCAGCAGCTTCGTGGGGACTTCGGGGACAGATACGCAGTATTTT.

J is TRBJ1-6 and V is TRBV5-1, with D possibly matching TRBD1 (6 bases). The CDR3 has 16 amino acids. The V and J ends lost 3 bases and 7 bases respectively, with 17 bases between them. Germline loops: CDR1 SGHRS, CDR2 YFSETQ. The CDR3 DNA reads as TGCGCCAGCAGCTCCGCGAGACAGGCCAAGAATTCACCCCTCCACTTT. Translating it yields CASSSARQAKNSPLHF.

This chain connects TRBV5-4 to TRBJ1-6; the match to TRBD1 covers 7 bases. The CDR3 consists of 14 residues. Germline V lookup: CDR1 SGHNT, CDR2 YYREEE (reference sequence). Trimming cost V 4 bases and J 6 bases; bases outside gene matches: 4. CDR3 coding DNA: TGTGCCAGCAGCCCGGGACAGCTTAATTCACCCCTCCACTTT. Translated: CASSPGQLNSPLHF.

The chain is built from TRBV29-1 and TRBJ2-5; a possible D gene is TRBD1 (6 bases). V was trimmed by 7 bases and J by 0 bases, leaving 15 bases between them. Germline V gives CDR1 SQVTM, CDR2 ANQGSEA. This CDR3 has 14 residues. CDR3 amino acids: CSAAGQKYQETQYF. Here the CDR3 DNA reads TGCAGCGCCGCCGGACAGAAGTACCAAGAGACCCAGTACTTC.

This chain links TRBV7-2 with TRBJ1-3; no reliable D call. CDR3 size: 17 residues. In germline, CDR1 is SGHTA, CDR2 FQGNSA. Trimming cost V 5 bases and J 0 bases, with 17 bases left between them. CDR3 loop: CASSPQAQLNSGNTIYF. CDR3 DNA: TGTGCCAGCAGCCCCCAGGCGCAGCTAAACTCTGGAAACACCATATATTTT. The entire variable domain, with the rest obtained from reference TRBV7-2 and TRBJ1-3, is as follows: GAGVSQSPSNKVTEKGKDVELRCDPISGHTALYWYRQSLGQGLEFLIYFQGNSAPDKSGLPSDRFSAERTGGSVSTLTIQRTQQEDSAVYLCASSPQAQLNSGNTIYFGEGSWLTVV.

The chain joins TRBV27 to TRBJ2-7; tentatively, D is TRBD2 (5 bases). The CDR3 sequence is 15 residues long. CDR1 and CDR2 from the germline V gene are MNHEY and SMNVEV (reference sequence). V dropped 4 bases and J dropped 8 bases, with 21 bases sitting between them. In nucleotides, the CDR3 is TGTGCCAGCAGTTCCCCCGGCGGGTCTAGGAATCAGCAGTACTTC. Its protein is CASSSPGGSRNQQYF.

The chain carries TRBV7-2 and TRBJ1-1; D possibly corresponds to TRBD1 (6 bases). This CDR3 is built from 15 residues. V was shortened by 2 bases and J by 7 bases, with 17 bases between the two germline ends. Per germline, CDR1 SGHTA and CDR2 FQGNSA. CDR3 residues: CASSLTGTGAGEAFF. As DNA, the CDR3 is TGTGCCAGCAGCTTAACAGGGACCGGGGCTGGTGAAGCTTTCTTT.

V and J are TRBV4-2 and TRBJ1-5; D might be TRBD1 (6 bases). Germline assignment: CDR1 LGHNA and CDR2 YNFKEQ. CDR3 length: 15 residues. Trimming removed 0 bases from V and 7 bases from J, with 13 bases in between. The CDR3 here is CASSQEGQGLQPQHF. In nucleotides, the CDR3 is TGTGCCAGCAGCCAAGAGGGGCAGGGGTTGCAGCCCCAGCATTTT.

The chain has TRBV2 and TRBJ1-1; 11 bases line up with TRBD1. This CDR3 is built from 17 residues. CDR1 is SNHLY, CDR2 FYNNEI, per germline. The V gene end was trimmed by 7 bases and the J gene end by 0 bases; junction bases not matched to a gene: 10. In DNA form, the CDR3 reads TGTGCCAGCAACGCTGGGACAGGGGGTCCGATGAACACTGAAGCTTTCTTT. Translation gives CASNAGTGGPMNTEAFF.

The V call is TRBV29-1, the J call TRBJ2-3, with D possibly TRBD2 on 5 matching bases. V was cut by 4 bases and J by 3 bases, with 11 bases left in between. The CDR3 consists of 13 residues. Germline assignment: CDR1 SQVTM and CDR2 ANQGSEA. CDR3 sequence (DNA): TGCAGCGTTGTTTCGGGAAAAACAGATACGCAGTATTTT. This sequence encodes CSVVSGKTDTQYF.

The chain recombines TRBV19 with TRBJ2-7; TRBD1 agrees at 9 bases. The CDR3 contains 16 residues. CDR1 and CDR2 (germline): LNHDA, SQIVND (reference sequence). The V and J ends lost 7 bases and 6 bases, in that order; junction bases with no gene match: 16. The CDR3 protein is CASTSTGTGSFFEQYF. CDR3 nucleotides: TGTGCCAGTACTAGCACCGGGACAGGGAGTTTCTTCGAGCAGTACTTC.

J is TRBJ1-4 and V is TRBV5-6, with a weak D call TRBD1 (5 bases). Germline V gene sequence: CDR1 SGHDT, CDR2 YYEEEE. Deletions cut 5 bases from V and 2 bases from J, with 10 bases between. The CDR3 length is 14 residues. The CDR3 coding sequence is TGTGCCAGCAGGCCCGACAGTACTAATGAAAAACTGTTTTTT. Encoded protein: CASRPDSTNEKLFF.

The gene calls are TRBV15 and TRBJ2-1, with no clear D. CDR3 length: 16 residues. The V and J ends lost 1 base and 0 bases respectively, with 10 bases between them. Germline CDR1 reads LNHNV; CDR2 reads YYDKDF (reference sequence). The CDR3 DNA is TGTGCCACCAGCAGAGTTCTCATGAGCTCCTACAATGAGCAGTTCTTC. Residues: CATSRVLMSSYNEQFF.

The chain carries TRBV7-6 and TRBJ2-3; D gene unclear. Trimming pared 5 bases from V and 2 bases from J, leaving 20 bases between. CDR1 and CDR2 (germline): SGHVS, FNYEAQ. CDR3 length: 17 residues. The CDR3 here is CASSLSLTRSNTDTQYF. CDR3 DNA sequence: TGTGCCAGCAGCCTGAGCCTGACACGGTCAAACACAGATACGCAGTATTTT.

The gene calls are TRBV12-2 and TRBJ1-3. TRBV12-2 is classified as a pseudogene. The CDR3 runs to 17 residues. CDR3 nucleotides: TGTGCAAGTCGCCCCTCGGGGCGCGGGGGAACTGGAAACACCATATATTTT. It translates to CASRPSGRGGTGNTIYF.

The chain uses TRBV7-7 and TRBJ2-2; D gene uncertain. Germline V gene data show CDR1 as SSHAT and CDR2 as FNYEAQ (reference sequence). The CDR3 is made up of 13 amino acids. The ends were cut back, 5 bases at V and 4 bases at J, with 8 bases in the middle. CDR3 in amino acids: CASSPPVTGELFF. The CDR3 bases are TGTGCCAGCAGCCCCCCGGTCACCGGGGAGCTGTTTTTT.

CDR3 loop: CASSTPPGQRAYEQYF. The CDR3 nucleotides read TGTGCCAGCAGCACGCCCCCGGGACAGAGGGCCTACGAGCAGTACTTC. The rearrangement uses TRBV7-2 and TRBJ2-7, with 7 nucleotides matching TRBD1. CDR1 and CDR2 (germline): SGHTA, FQGNSA. V dropped 5 bases and J dropped 2; count of bases not matched to a gene: 12. The CDR3 has 16 residues.

Comment on this clone: The germline gene is not matched at one end of the junction; a read error may be the cause. The chain combines TRBV7-9 with TRBJ1-5; no firm D call. This CDR3 contains 13 residues. CDR1 and CDR2 from the germline V gene are SEHNR and FQNEAQ (reference sequence). The CDR3 bases are TGTGCCAGCAGCTTAACCGAGTGGCAGCGCCAGCATTTT. Its protein product is CASSLTEWQRQHF.

The CDR3 protein is CASSPGGSVEAFF. Written as DNA, the CDR3 is TGTGCCAGCAGCCCCGGGGGGAGTGTTGAAGCTTTCTTT. The chain combines TRBV7-9 with TRBJ1-1, with D tentatively TRBD1 (5 bases). The CDR3 spans 13 residues. Deletions cut 5 bases from V and 7 bases from J, with 14 bases between. CDR1 is SEHNR and CDR2 is FQNEAQ in the germline V gene (reference sequence).